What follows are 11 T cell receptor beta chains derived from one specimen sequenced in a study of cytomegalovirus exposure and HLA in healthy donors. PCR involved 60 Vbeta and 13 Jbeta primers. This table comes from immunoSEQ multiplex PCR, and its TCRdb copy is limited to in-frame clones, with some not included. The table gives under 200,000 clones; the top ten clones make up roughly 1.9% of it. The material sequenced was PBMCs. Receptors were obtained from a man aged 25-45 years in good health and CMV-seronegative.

CDR3 amino acids: CASSQAASGGGDTQYF. The CDR3 DNA reads as TGCGCCAGCAGCCAAGCGGCTAGCGGAGGGGGAGATACGCAGTATTTT. The chain is built from TRBV4-3 and TRBJ2-3, with D perhaps matching TRBD2 (7 bases). In germline, CDR1 is LGHNA, CDR2 YSLEER. The CDR3 contains 16 residues. V lost 1 base to trimming and J lost 5 bases, with 16 bases between them.

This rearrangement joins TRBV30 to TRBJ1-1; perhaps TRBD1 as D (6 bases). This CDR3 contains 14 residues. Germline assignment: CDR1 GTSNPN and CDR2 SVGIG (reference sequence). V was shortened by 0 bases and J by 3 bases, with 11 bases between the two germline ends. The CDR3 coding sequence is TGTGCCTGGAGTGTACAGGGTTTGGACACTGAAGCTTTCTTT. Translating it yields CAWSVQGLDTEAFF.

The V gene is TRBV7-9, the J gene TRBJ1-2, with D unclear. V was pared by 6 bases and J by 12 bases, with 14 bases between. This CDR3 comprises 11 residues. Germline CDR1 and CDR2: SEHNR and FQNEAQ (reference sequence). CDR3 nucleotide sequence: TGTGCCAGCAGTCCATGCCGCGATGACACCTTC. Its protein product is CASSPCRDDTF. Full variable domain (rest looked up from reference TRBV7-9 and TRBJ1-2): DTGVSQNPRHKITKRGQNVTFRCDPISEHNRLYWYRQTLGQGPEFLTYFQNEAQLEKSRLLSDRFSAERPKGSFSTLEIQRTEQGDSAMYLCASSPCRDDTFGSGTRLTVV.

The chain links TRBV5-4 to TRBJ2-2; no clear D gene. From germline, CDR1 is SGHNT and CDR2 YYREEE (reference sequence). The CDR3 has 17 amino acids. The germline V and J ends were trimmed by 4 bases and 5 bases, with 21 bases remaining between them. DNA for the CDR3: TGTGCCAGCAGCCCCGCAGGCAGCACCCTCGGAACCGGGGAGCTGTTTTTT. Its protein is CASSPAGSTLGTGELFF.

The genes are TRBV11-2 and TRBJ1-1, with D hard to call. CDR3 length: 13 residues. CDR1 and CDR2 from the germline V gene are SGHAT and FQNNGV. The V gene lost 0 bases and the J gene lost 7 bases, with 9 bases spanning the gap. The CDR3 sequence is CASSLDLGDEAFF. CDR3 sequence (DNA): TGTGCCAGCAGCTTAGATCTCGGGGATGAAGCTTTCTTT.

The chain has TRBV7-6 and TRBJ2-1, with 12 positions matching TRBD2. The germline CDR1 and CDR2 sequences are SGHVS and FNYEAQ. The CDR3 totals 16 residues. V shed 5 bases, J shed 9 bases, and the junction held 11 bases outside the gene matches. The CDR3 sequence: CASSPVTSGSQSEQFF. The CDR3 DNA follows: TGTGCCAGCAGCCCGGTGACTAGCGGGAGTCAGAGTGAGCAGTTCTTC.

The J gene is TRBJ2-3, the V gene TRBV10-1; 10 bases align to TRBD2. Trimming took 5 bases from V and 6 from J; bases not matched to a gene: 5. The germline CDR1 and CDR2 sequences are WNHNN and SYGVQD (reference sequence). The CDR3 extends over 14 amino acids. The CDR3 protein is CASSQREGQDTQYF. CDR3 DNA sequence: TGCGCCAGCAGTCAGCGGGAGGGCCAGGATACGCAGTATTTT.

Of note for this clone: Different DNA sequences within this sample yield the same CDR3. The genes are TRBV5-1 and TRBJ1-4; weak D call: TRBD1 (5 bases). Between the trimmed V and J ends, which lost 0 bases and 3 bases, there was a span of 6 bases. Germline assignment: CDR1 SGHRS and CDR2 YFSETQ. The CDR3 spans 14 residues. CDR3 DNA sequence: TGCGCCAGCAGCTTGGGACAGCCTAATGAAAAACTGTTTTTT. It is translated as CASSLGQPNEKLFF.

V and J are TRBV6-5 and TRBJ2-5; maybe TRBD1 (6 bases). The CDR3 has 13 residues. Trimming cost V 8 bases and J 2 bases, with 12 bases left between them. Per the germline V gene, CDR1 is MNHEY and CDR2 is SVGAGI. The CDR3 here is CASGRTAQETQYF. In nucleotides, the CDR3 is TGTGCCAGCGGGCGGACAGCGCAAGAGACCCAGTACTTC.

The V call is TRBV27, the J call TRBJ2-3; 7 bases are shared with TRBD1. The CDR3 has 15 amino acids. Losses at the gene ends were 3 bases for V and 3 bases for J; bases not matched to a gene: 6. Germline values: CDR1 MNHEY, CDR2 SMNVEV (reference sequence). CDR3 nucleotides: TGTGCCAGCAGTTTTTCTCGACAGGGAACAGATACGCAGTATTTT. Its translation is CASSFSRQGTDTQYF.

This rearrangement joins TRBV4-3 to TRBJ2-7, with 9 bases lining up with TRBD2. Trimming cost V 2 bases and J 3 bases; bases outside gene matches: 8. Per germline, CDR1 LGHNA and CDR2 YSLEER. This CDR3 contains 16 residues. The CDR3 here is CASSQTIIAGDYEQYF. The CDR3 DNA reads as TGCGCCAGCAGCCAAACAATTATAGCGGGAGACTACGAGCAGTACTTC.